One and the same sample provided the 11 T cell receptor beta chains below, sequenced in a study of beta chain features in type 1 diabetes. Study findings and constraints: Shortening of TCRB CDR3s, moderate but significant, appeared in all four CD4+ subsets of Type 1 diabetes patients.

TCRB transcripts that were expressed got sequenced, as all of the isolated RNA had been reverse transcribed. The table came from immunoSEQ multiplex PCR; TCRdb's copy has only in-frame clones and leaves some out. Here the sample spans roughly 230,000 clones, approximately 10% being singletons. These receptors have no known antigen. The sequenced sample was naive CD4+ T cells from blood. All receptors come from a man aged 30-40 years with type 1 diabetes.

The rearrangement joins TRBV7-9 to TRBJ2-5; 8 bases align to TRBD2. This CDR3 contains 15 residues. CDR1 SEHNR and CDR2 FQNEAQ come from the germline V gene (reference sequence). After removal of 3 bases from V and 2 bases from J, the junction contained 5 bases not matched to a gene. CDR3 nucleotide sequence: TGTGCCAGCAGCTTCGGGTCTAGCGGGCAAGAGACCCAGTACTTC. It codes for CASSFGSSGQETQYF.

This clone was picked up a small number of times. The chain links TRBV4-3 to TRBJ2-1, with D possibly TRBD1 on 6 matching bases. The V and J ends lost 0 bases and 12 bases respectively, with 15 bases between them. Germline CDR1 LGHNA, CDR2 YSLEER. This CDR3 spans 14 amino acids. The CDR3 reads CASSQEWETGRQFF. DNA for the CDR3: TGCGCCAGCAGCCAAGAGTGGGAAACAGGGAGGCAGTTCTTC.

This clone was seen more than once but under ten times. The chain combines TRBV5-4 with TRBJ2-1; 9 nucleotides align to TRBD2. Germline trimming cut 0 bases from V and 7 bases from J; bases unmatched to any gene: 5. The germline CDR1 and CDR2 sequences are SGHNT and YYREEE (reference sequence). The CDR3 is made up of 15 amino acids. The CDR3, as DNA: TGTGCCAGCAGCTTGGGGCGGGGGGGTATGAATGAGCAGTTCTTC. Translating it yields CASSLGRGGMNEQFF.

The rearrangement uses TRBV18 and TRBJ1-1, with D maybe TRBD1 (5 bases). Per germline, CDR1 KGHSH and CDR2 LQKENI. V was trimmed by 2 bases and J by 5 bases, leaving 21 bases between them. This CDR3 has 17 residues. The CDR3 region has the DNA TGTGCCAGCTCACCATCGTGGGGCAGGGAGGGAGGAACTGAAGCTTTCTTT. This gives the protein CASSPSWGREGGTEAFF. The full variable domain, rest sourced from reference TRBV18 and TRBJ1-1, is NAGVMQNPRHLVRRRGQEARLRCSPMKGHSHVYWYRQLPEEGLKFMVYLQKENIIDESGMPKERFSAEFPKEGPSILRIQQVVRGDSAAYFCASSPSWGREGGTEAFFGQGTRLTVV.

The rearrangement uses TRBV5-1 and TRBJ1-2, with D tentatively TRBD1 (5 bases). The CDR3 runs 15 residues. Per germline, CDR1 SGHRS and CDR2 YFSETQ. The V end was cut by 4 bases, the J end by 0 bases, with 13 bases between. The CDR3 reads CASSTGLLANYGYTF. CDR3 in DNA: TGCGCCAGCAGCACGGGACTTTTAGCTAACTATGGCTACACCTTC.

This clone occurred a few times. V gene TRBV29-1 combines with J gene TRBJ1-1; TRBD1 matches 7 bases. This CDR3 comprises 12 residues. V lost 4 bases, J lost 4 bases, and 3 bases stayed unmatched. From germline, CDR1 is SQVTM and CDR2 ANQGSEA. The CDR3 region has the DNA TGCAGCGTTGTGACAGGGATCACTGAAGCTTTCTTT. It codes for CSVVTGITEAFF. The full variable domain, with the rest looked up from reference TRBV29-1 and TRBJ1-1, is SAVISQKPSRDICQRGTSLTIQCQVDSQVTMMFWYRQQPGQSLTLIATANQGSEATYESGFVIDKFPISRPNLTFSTLTVSNMSPEDSSIYLCSVVTGITEAFFGQGTRLTVV.

This clone showed up just a few times. The chain carries TRBV18 and TRBJ2-3; 7 nucleotides align to TRBD1. Germline assignment: CDR1 KGHSH and CDR2 LQKENI. Trimming cost V 3 bases and J 1 base; bases outside gene matches: 7. CDR3 length: 16 amino acids. CDR3 sequence reads: CASSPRQGAGTDTQYF. As DNA, the CDR3 is TGTGCCAGCTCACCTAGACAGGGTGCAGGCACAGATACGCAGTATTTT.

This clone occurred a few times. The CDR3 bases are TGTGCCAGCAGTAAGTACGTTCAGGGACAGGGGCCCCACGAGCAGTACTTC. Its translation: CASSKYVQGQGPHEQYF. V usage is TRBV27 and J usage is TRBJ2-7; 10 positions match TRBD1. Germline V gives CDR1 MNHEY, CDR2 SMNVEV (reference sequence). Trimming cost V 5 bases and J 5 bases; bases outside gene matches: 15. The CDR3 length is 17 residues.

The chain couples TRBV6-6 to TRBJ2-1; D not resolved. CDR1 is MNHNY, CDR2 SVGAGI, per germline (reference sequence). The CDR3 covers 12 residues. V shed 4 bases and J shed 10 bases, with 11 bases lying between them. For the CDR3, the DNA is TGTGCCAGCAGTTCCTTAGCCGGCGAGCAGTTCTTC. Its protein product is CASSSLAGEQFF.

The chain couples TRBV15 to TRBJ2-7, with 8 nucleotides matching TRBD1. V shed 3 bases and J 5 bases; nucleotides not matched to a gene: 12. Germline CDR1 is LNHNV and CDR2 is YYDKDF (reference sequence). The CDR3 totals 16 residues. CDR3 region: CATSSPSQTGDHEQYF. Here the CDR3 DNA reads TGTGCCACCAGCAGTCCTTCCCAGACAGGGGACCACGAGCAGTACTTC.

The chain is built from TRBV2 and TRBJ2-7, with TRBD2 matching 8 bases. CDR1 is SNHLY and CDR2 is FYNNEI in the germline V gene. Trimming cost V 6 bases and J 5 bases; bases outside gene matches: 6. There are 13 residues in the CDR3. The CDR3 sequence: CASRISGGNEQYF. CDR3 nucleotides: TGTGCCAGCAGGATATCGGGGGGGAACGAGCAGTACTTC.